The following is a TCR beta chain sequence with its context. This sample is drawn from a study of blood T cell repertoires in COVID-19. Using immunoSEQ multiplex PCR, the repertoire was profiled, and TCRdb retains in-frame clones only, with some absent. The sample shows hundreds of thousands of clones, around 90% of them seen only once. This clonotype originated in a man aged 60-69 years who had recovered from COVID-19. The sequenced material came from peripheral blood.

The CDR3 loop is CASSLGAGTGSVYTDTQYF. CDR3 in DNA: TGTGCCAGCAGCTTAGGGGCCGGGACAGGATCAGTTTACACAGATACGCAGTATTTT. This sequence joins TRBV7-9 and TRBJ2-3; 8 bases fit TRBD1. J was trimmed by 2 bases and V by 1 base; bases with no gene match: 14. Germline V CDR1 and CDR2: SEHNR, FQNEAQ (reference sequence). The CDR3 is 19 amino acids.